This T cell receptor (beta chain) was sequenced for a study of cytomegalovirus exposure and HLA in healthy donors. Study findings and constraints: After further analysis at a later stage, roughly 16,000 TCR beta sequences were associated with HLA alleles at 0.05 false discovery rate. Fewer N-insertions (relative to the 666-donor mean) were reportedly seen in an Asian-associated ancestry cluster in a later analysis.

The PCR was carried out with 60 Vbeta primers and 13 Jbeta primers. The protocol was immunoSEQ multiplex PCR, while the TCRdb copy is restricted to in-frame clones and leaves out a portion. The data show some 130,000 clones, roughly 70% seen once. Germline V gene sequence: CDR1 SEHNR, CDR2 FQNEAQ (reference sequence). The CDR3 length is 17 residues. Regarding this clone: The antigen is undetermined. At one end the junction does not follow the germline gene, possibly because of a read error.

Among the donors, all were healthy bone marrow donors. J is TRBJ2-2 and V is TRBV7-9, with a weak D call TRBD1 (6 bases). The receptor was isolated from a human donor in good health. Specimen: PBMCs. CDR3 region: CASSPYRGSRNPGELFF. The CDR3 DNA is TGTGCCAGCAGCCCCTATAGGGGGAGTAGGAACCCCGGGGAGCTGTTTTTT. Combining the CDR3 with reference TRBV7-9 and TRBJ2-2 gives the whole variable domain DTGVSQNPRHKITKRGQNVTFRCDPISEHNRLYWYRQTLGQGPEFLTYFQNEAQLEKSRLLSDRFSAERPKGSFSTLEIQRTEQGDSAMYLCASSPYRGSRNPGELFFGEGSRLTVL.